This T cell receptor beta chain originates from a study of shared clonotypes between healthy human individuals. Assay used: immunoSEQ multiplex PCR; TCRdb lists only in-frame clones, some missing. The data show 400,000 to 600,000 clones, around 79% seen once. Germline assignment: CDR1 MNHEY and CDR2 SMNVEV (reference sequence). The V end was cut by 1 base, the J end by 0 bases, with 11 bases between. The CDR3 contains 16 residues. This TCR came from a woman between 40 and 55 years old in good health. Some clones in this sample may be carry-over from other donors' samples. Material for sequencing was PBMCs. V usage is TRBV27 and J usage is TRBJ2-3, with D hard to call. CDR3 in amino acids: CASSLLTLGSTDTQYF. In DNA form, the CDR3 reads TGTGCCAGCAGTTTATTGACTCTGGGGAGCACAGATACGCAGTATTTT.